This T cell receptor beta chain originates from a study of blood T cell repertoires in COVID-19. Overall study context: COVID-19 samples, acute and convalescent, were from the United States, Italy and Spain. PBMCs, B-cell-depleted T cells, or T cells provided the cDNA or gDNA that made up the material.

The CDR3 is 15 amino acids. CDR1 and CDR2 (germline): LGHDT, YNNKEL (reference sequence). V gave up 5 bases and J gave up 0 bases; unmatched junction bases: 6. Per the authors' pipeline: Using reference gene primer amplification, nucleated cell counts were estimated. Profiling relied on immunoSEQ multiplex PCR, and the TCRdb table lists in-frame clones only, not all of them. V, J and clone size are taken as reported in that table, and D and trimming were inferred from the DNA itself. In the table there are about 200,000 clones, approximately 80% of which are singletons. Source material: peripheral blood. The chain uses TRBV3-1 (or the pseudogene TRBV3-2) and TRBJ1-2, with 7 bases lining up with TRBD1. The origin of this receptor is a man aged 35-49 years with acute or convalescent COVID-19. CDR3 sequence: CASSYATGTNYGYTF. The CDR3 nucleotides read TGTGCCAGCAGCTATGCGACAGGGACTAACTATGGCTACACCTTC.